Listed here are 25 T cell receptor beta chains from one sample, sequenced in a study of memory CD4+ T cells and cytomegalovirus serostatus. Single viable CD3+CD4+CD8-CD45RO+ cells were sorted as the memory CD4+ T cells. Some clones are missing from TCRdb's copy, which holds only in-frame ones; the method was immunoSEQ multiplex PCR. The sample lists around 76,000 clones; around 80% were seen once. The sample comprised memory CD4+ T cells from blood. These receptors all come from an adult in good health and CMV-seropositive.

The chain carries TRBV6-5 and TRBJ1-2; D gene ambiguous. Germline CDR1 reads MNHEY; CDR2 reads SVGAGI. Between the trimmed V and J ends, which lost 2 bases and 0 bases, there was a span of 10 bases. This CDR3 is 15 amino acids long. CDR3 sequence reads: CASSYKAESNYGYTF. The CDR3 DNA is TGTGCCAGCAGTTACAAGGCAGAATCTAACTATGGCTACACCTTC.

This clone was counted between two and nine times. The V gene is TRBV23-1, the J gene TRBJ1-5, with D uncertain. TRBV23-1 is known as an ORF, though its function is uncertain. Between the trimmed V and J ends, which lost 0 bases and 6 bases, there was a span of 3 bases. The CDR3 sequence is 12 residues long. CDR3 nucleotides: TGCGCCAGCAGTCAATCGGGTCAGCCCCAGCATTTT. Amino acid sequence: CASSQSGQPQHF.

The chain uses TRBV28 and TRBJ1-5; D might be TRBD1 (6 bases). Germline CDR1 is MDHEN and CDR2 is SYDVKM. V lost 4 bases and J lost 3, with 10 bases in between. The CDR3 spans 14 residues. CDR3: CASSWGTNNQPQHF. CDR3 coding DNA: TGTGCCAGCAGTTGGGGGACAAACAATCAGCCCCAGCATTTT. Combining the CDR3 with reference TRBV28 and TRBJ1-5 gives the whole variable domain DVKVTQSSRYLVKRTGEKVFLECVQDMDHENMFWYRQDPGLGLRLIYFSYDVKMKEKGDIPEGYSVSREKKERFSLILESASTNQTSMYLCASSWGTNNQPQHFGDGTRLSIL.

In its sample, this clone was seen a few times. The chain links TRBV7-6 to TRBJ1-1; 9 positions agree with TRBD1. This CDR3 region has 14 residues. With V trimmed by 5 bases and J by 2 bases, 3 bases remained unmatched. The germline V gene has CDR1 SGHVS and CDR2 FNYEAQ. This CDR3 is CASSLGQGNTEAFF. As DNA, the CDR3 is TGTGCCAGCAGCCTGGGACAGGGCAACACTGAAGCTTTCTTT.

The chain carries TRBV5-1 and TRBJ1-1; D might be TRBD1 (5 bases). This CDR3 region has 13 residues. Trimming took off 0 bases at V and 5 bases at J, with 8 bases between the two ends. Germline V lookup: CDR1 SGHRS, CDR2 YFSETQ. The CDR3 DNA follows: TGCGCCAGCAGCTTGGCGACAGAAACTGAAGCTTTCTTT. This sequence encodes CASSLATETEAFF.

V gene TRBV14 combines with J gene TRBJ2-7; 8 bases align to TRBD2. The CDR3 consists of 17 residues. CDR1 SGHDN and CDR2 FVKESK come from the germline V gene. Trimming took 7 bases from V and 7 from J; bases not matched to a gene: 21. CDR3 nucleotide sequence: TGTGCCAGCACAGTATCCACCCAGCGGGAGAAGGCTTGGGAGCAGTACGTC. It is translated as CASTVSTQREKAWEQYV.

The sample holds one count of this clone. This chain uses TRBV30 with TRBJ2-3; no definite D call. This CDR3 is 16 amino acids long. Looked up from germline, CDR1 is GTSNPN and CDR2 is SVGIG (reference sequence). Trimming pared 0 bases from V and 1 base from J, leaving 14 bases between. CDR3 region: CAWSVPSPTGTDTQYF. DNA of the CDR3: TGTGCCTGGAGTGTCCCTTCCCCGACTGGCACAGATACGCAGTATTTT.

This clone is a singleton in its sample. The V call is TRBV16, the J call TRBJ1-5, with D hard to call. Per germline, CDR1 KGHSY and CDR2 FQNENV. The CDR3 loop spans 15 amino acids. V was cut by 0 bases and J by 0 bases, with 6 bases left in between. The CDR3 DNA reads TGTGCCAGCAGCCAATCAGGGTATAGCAATCAGCCCCAGCATTTT. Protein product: CASSQSGYSNQPQHF.

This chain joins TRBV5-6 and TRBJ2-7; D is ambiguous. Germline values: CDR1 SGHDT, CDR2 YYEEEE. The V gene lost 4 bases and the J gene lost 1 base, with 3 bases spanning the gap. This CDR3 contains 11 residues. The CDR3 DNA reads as TGTGCCAGCAGCCATTCCTACGAGCAGTACTTC. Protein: CASSHSYEQYF.

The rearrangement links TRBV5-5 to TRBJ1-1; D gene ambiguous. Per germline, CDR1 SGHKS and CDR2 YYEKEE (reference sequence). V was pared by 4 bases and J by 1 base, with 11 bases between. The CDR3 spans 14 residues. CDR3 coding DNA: TGTGCCAGCAGCACTGGACCAAGGAACACTGAAGCTTTCTTT. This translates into CASSTGPRNTEAFF.

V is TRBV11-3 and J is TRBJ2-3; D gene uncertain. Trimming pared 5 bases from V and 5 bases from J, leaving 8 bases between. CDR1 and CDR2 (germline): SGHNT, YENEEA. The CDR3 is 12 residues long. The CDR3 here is CASSEGLDTQYF. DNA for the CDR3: TGTGCCAGCAGCGAAGGGCTAGATACGCAGTATTTT.

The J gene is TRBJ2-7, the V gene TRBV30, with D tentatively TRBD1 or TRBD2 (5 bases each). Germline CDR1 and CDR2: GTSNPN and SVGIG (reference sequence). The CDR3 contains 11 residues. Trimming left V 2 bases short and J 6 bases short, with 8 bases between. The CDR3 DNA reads TGTGCCTGGAGTATCGGGGCCGAGCAGTACTTC. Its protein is CAWSIGAEQYF.

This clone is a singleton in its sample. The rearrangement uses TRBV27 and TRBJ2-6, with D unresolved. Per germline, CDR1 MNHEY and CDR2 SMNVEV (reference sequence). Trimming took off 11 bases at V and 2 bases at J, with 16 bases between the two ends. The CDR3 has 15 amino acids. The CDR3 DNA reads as TGTGCCCCTTTGGGTGAGGCCACTGGGGCCAACGTCCTGACTTTC. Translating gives CAPLGEATGANVLTF.

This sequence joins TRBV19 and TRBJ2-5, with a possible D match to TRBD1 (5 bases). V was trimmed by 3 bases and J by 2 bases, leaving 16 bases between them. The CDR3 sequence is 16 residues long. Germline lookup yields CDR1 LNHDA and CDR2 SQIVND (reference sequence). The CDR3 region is CASSMGRALLQETQYF. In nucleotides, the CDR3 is TGTGCCAGTAGTATGGGCAGGGCCCTCCTACAAGAGACCCAGTACTTC.

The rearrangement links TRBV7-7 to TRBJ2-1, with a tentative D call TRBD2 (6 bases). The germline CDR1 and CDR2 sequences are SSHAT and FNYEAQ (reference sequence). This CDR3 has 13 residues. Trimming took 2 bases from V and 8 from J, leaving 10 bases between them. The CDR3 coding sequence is TGTGCCAGCAGCTTACTGGGCGGGGATGAGCAGTTCTTC. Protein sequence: CASSLLGGDEQFF.

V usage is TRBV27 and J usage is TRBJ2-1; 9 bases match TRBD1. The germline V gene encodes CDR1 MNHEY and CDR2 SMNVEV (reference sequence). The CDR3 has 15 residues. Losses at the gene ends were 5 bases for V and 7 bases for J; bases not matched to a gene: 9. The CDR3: CASSDRDRVRNEQFF. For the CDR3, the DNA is TGTGCCAGCAGTGACCGGGACAGGGTCAGAAATGAGCAGTTCTTC.

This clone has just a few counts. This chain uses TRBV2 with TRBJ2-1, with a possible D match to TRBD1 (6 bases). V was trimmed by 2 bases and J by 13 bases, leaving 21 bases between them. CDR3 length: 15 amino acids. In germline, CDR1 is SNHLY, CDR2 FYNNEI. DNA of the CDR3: TGTGCCAGCAGTGAATCGGTAGGGGGTATCGGCTACCAGTTCTTC. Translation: CASSESVGGIGYQFF.

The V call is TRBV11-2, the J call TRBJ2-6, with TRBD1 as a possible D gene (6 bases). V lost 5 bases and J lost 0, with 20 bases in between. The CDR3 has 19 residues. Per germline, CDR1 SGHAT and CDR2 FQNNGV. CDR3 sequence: CASSPLRRTVYSGANVLTF. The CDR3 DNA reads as TGTGCCAGCAGCCCACTCCGGAGGACAGTATACTCTGGGGCCAACGTCCTGACTTTC.

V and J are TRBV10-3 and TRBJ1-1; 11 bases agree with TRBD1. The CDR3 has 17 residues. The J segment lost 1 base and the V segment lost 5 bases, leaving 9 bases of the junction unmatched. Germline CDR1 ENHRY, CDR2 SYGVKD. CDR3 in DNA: TGTGCCATCAGTCCGCTAAGGACAGGGGGCCGGAACACTGAAGCTTTCTTT. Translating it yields CAISPLRTGGRNTEAFF.

The CDR3 loop is CASSPWIGDTIYF. Written as DNA, the CDR3 is TGTGCCAGCAGCCCGTGGATTGGGGACACCATATATTTT. V usage is TRBV7-9 and J usage is TRBJ1-3, with unresolved D. Trimming left V 5 bases short and J 8 bases short, with 13 bases between. The V gene's germline CDR1 is SEHNR and CDR2 FQNEAQ (reference sequence). The CDR3 totals 13 residues.

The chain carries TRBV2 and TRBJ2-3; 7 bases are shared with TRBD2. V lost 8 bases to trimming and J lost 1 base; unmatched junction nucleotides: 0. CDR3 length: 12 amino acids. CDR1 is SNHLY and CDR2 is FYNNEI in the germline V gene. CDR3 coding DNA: TGTGCCAGCCGGGGGGGCACAGATACGCAGTATTTT. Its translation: CASRGGTDTQYF.

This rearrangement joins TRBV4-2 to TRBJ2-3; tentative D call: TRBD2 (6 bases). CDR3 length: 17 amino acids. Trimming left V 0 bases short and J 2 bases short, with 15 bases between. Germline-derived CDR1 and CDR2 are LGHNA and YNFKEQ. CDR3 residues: CASSQDTRAGTTDTQYF. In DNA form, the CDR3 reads TGTGCCAGCAGCCAAGACACCCGCGCGGGAACCACAGATACGCAGTATTTT.

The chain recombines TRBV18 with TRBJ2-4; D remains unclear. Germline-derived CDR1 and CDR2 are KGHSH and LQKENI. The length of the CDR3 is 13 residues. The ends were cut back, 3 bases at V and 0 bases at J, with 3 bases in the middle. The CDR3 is CASSPVAKNIQYF. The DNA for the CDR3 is TGTGCCAGCTCACCGGTAGCCAAAAACATTCAGTACTTC.

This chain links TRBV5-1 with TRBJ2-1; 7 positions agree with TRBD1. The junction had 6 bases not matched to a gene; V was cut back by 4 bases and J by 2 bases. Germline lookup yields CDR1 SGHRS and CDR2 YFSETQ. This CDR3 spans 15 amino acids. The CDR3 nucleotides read TGCGCCAGCAGCCCTAAGACAGGGACCTACAATGAGCAGTTCTTC. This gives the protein CASSPKTGTYNEQFF.

CDR3 coding DNA: TGCGCCAGCGACAGGACAGGGGCGAACACTGAAGCTTTCTTT. It encodes CASDRTGANTEAFF. This chain links TRBV5-1 with TRBJ1-1, with 9 bases identical to TRBD1. Germline values: CDR1 SGHRS, CDR2 YFSETQ. V dropped 7 bases and J dropped 1; count of bases not matched to a gene: 5. The CDR3 has 14 amino acids.